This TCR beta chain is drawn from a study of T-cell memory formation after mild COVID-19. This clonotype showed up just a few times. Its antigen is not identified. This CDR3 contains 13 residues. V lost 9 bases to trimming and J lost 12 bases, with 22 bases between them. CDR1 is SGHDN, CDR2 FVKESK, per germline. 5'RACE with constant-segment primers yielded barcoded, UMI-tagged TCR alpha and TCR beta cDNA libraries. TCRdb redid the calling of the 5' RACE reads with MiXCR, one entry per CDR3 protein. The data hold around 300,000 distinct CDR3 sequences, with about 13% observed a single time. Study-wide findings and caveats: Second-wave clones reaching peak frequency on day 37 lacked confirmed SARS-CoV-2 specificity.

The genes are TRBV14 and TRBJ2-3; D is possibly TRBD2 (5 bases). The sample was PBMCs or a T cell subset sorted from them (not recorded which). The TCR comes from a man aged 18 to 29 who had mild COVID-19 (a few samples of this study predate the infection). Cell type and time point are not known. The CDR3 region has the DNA TGTGCCAGTGCCCCCGCGGTCGGACTGACTCAGTATTTT. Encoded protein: CASAPAVGLTQYF.